The entry that follows covers one T cell receptor (beta chain) sequence. There are a few counts of this clonotype. Its target antigen remains unknown. Per-nucleotide qualities are absent, and no much larger clonotype sits a single base away. This specimen belongs to a study of T cell repertoires in cytomegalovirus infection (dated by TCRdb to between 2018 and 2020). Background on the whole study: The HLA type of each donor mattered for the analysis, because public TCR beta signatures pointed to carriage of CMV infection along with the matching HLA type.

The full study reports these points: In the ex vivo response, HLA-C-restricted CMV-specific TCR beta clonotypes were dominant, and in two of eight donors the single most frequent clonotype came from this HLA-C-restricted group. In both this cohort and an independent roughly 330-donor cohort, the cumulative frequency of public TCR beta family members distinguished carriers of CMV infection plus the relevant HLA type.

The sequencer listed for this sample is Illumina HiSeq 1500. The public reads were reanalyzed by TCRdb: fastp trimming at Q25, MiXCR alignment, in-frame beta chains only. Identical CDR3 protein sequences are pooled into one entry, listed with their most common genes and DNA. Within this sample are roughly 310,000 distinct CDR3 sequences, with roughly 15% of them counted one time only. The top ten hold around 11% of the sample. The sample taken for sequencing was PBMCs. This receptor was taken from a human donor in good health (CMV status not recorded). Some clones in this sample may be carry-over from other donors' samples.

For the CDR3, the sequence is CASSLQGRGLQPQHF. The nucleotide sequence reads as follows: TGTGCCAGCAGTTTACAGGGCAGGGGGCTTCAGCCCCAGCATTTT. The chain uses TRBV12-3 or TRBV12-4 and TRBJ1-5; 8 bases in between match TRBD1. From the cysteine up to the phenylalanine, the CDR3 has a length of 15 residues. Just the 45-base CDR3 DNA is kept, in frame starting at base 1. The germline V end is reduced by 2 bases and the J end by 6 bases; junction bases left unmatched: 6.